This passage covers 24 T cell receptor beta chains from one sample sequenced in a study of response to subunit inactivated influenza vaccine (dated by TCRdb to the late 2010s). The library was obtained by RT-PCR. For sequencing, an Illumina HiSeq 2500 was employed. In TCRdb, the public reads were trimmed at Q25 with fastp and aligned with MiXCR, with productive beta chains retained. Each CDR3 protein gets just one entry, which takes the most common genes and DNA from the rows behind it. The sample table contains more than 450,000 distinct CDR3 sequences; only one count was recorded for 11% of them. The ten biggest clones cover 8% to 13% of the sample. This same sample was also taken into another study, of T cells expressing NK-cell markers. The second source states: The TCR beta cDNA libraries were made using 5'RACE template switching, a step that added both a universal primer site and unique molecular identifiers.

The sequenced sample was PBMCs from blood, obtained on the day of vaccination. These receptor sequences come from a man aged 45-65 years who received an inactivated influenza vaccine. Donor details come from another sample of the same person, matched by shared clones.

This clonotype was seen more than once but under ten times. The rearrangement links TRBV15 to TRBJ2-3; D gene unclear. V was clipped by 0 bases and J by 6 bases, with 10 bases between them. In germline, CDR1 is LNHNV, CDR2 YYDKDF (reference sequence). The CDR3 spans 14 residues. As DNA, the CDR3 is TGTGCCACCAGCAGAGATCTGGCAACCGATACGCAGTATTTT. Protein sequence: CATSRDLATDTQYF.

The chain combines TRBV14 with TRBJ2-2, with D perhaps being TRBD1 or TRBD2 (5 bases each). Trimming removed 7 bases from V and 4 bases from J, with 13 bases in between. The germline V gene encodes CDR1 SGHDN and CDR2 FVKESK. This CDR3 is 14 amino acids long. Here the CDR3 DNA reads TGTGCCAGCATCCCGAGGGGTGTCACCGGGGAGCTGTTTTTT. Protein: CASIPRGVTGELFF.

This clonotype appeared a few times. The chain carries TRBV7-2 and TRBJ2-1, with TRBD2 matching 9 bases. CDR1 SGHTA and CDR2 FQGNSA come from the germline V gene. This CDR3 is built from 19 residues. Trimming removed 0 bases from V and 6 bases from J; junction bases left unmatched: 15. The CDR3 spells CASSLAQRGAAPLTNEQFF. The CDR3 DNA sequence: TGTGCCAGCAGCTTAGCACAGCGGGGGGCAGCCCCTCTGACCAATGAGCAGTTCTTC.

The chain carries TRBV6-1 and TRBJ2-7, with TRBD2 matching 7 bases. Germline CDR1 is MNHNS and CDR2 is SASEGT. V gave up 6 bases and J gave up 0 bases; unmatched junction bases: 8. This CDR3 spans 15 amino acids. The CDR3 DNA is TGTGCCAGCAGGCGTTTGGGGGGGAGCTCCTACGAGCAGTACTTC. The encoded protein is CASRRLGGSSYEQYF.

This clonotype appeared a few times. The chain couples TRBV5-1 to TRBJ2-7; possible D gene TRBD2, 5 bases. The CDR3 loop spans 14 amino acids. The V end lost 3 bases, the J end lost 2 bases, and 12 bases lay between the germline ends. Germline CDR1 SGHRS, CDR2 YFSETQ. The CDR3 region is CASSSLEGTYEQYF. The CDR3 DNA sequence: TGCGCCAGCAGCTCCCTAGAGGGAACCTACGAGCAGTACTTC. The full variable domain, rest sourced from reference TRBV5-1 and TRBJ2-7, is KAGVTQTPRYLIKTRGQQVTLSCSPISGHRSVSWYQQTPGQGLQFLFEYFSETQRNKGNFPGRFSGRQFSNSRSEMNVSTLELGDSALYLCASSSLEGTYEQYFGPGTRLTVT.

V is TRBV4-2 and J is TRBJ2-1; a possible D gene is TRBD2 (5 bases). Germline V lookup: CDR1 LGHNA, CDR2 YNFKEQ. The CDR3 consists of 17 residues. Trimming stripped 4 bases from V and 5 bases from J, with 21 bases between. The CDR3 here is CASSLYVGGRGDNEQFF. DNA for the CDR3: TGTGCCAGCAGCCTTTATGTAGGTGGGAGAGGAGACAATGAGCAGTTCTTC.

This sequence joins TRBV5-1 and TRBJ2-1; 11 bases are a match to TRBD2. The CDR3 length is 19 residues. Germline V gene lookup returns CDR1 SGHRS and CDR2 YFSETQ. V lost 8 bases to trimming and J lost 0 bases; unmatched junction nucleotides: 16. The chain's CDR3 is CASRGSSGGIQSSYNEQFF. The DNA for the CDR3 is TGCGCCAGTCGTGGTTCTAGCGGGGGGATCCAAAGCTCCTACAATGAGCAGTTCTTC.

This clonotype occurred a few times. The chain couples TRBV3-1 to TRBJ2-1; 10 bases fit TRBD2. The V gene's germline CDR1 is LGHDT and CDR2 YNNKEL (reference sequence). This CDR3 spans 15 amino acids. Trimming cost V 4 bases and J 6 bases; bases outside gene matches: 6. For the CDR3, the DNA is TGTGCCAGCAGCCTCGGACTAGCGGATATCAATGAGCAGTTCTTC. Its translation is CASSLGLADINEQFF.

Only a few counts were recorded for this clonotype. V usage is TRBV7-9 and J usage is TRBJ2-7; 14 nucleotides line up with TRBD2. There are 17 residues in the CDR3. CDR1 and CDR2 (germline): SEHNR, FQNEAQ (reference sequence). Losses at the gene ends were 2 bases for V and 1 base for J; bases not matched to a gene: 4. CDR3 amino acids: CASSLPGTSGSSYEQYF. The CDR3 nucleotides are TGTGCCAGCAGCTTACCCGGGACTAGCGGGAGTTCCTACGAGCAGTACTTC.

The sample holds a few counts of this clonotype. The rearrangement joins TRBV18 to TRBJ1-5; 8 nucleotides match TRBD1. Germline V gene data show CDR1 as KGHSH and CDR2 as LQKENI. The CDR3 loop spans 15 amino acids. The junction had 5 bases not matched to a gene; V was cut back by 5 bases and J by 2 bases. The CDR3 sequence: CASSSMDRGNQPQHF. The CDR3 bases are TGTGCCAGCTCATCGATGGACAGGGGCAATCAGCCCCAGCATTTT.

This chain links TRBV12-3 or TRBV12-4 with TRBJ2-3, with D possibly being TRBD1 or TRBD2 (6 bases each). Trimming pared 3 bases from V and 2 bases from J, leaving 15 bases between. The length of the CDR3 is 16 residues. The CDR3 is CASSFGEDRFTDTQYF. In nucleotides, the CDR3 is TGTGCCAGCAGTTTTGGGGAGGACAGATTCACAGATACGCAGTATTTT.

A few counts support this clonotype. This chain joins TRBV4-2 and TRBJ2-3; perhaps TRBD2 as D (6 bases). This CDR3 is 15 amino acids long. Trimming stripped 3 bases from V and 4 bases from J, with 14 bases between. CDR1 is LGHNA, CDR2 YNFKEQ, per germline. Here the CDR3 DNA reads TGTGCCAGCAGCCAGGAGCCTGGGAGGCCAGATACGCAGTATTTT. Encoded protein: CASSQEPGRPDTQYF.

This clonotype was seen at least ten times. The chain is built from TRBV20-1 and TRBJ2-2; D gene unclear. The CDR3 sequence is 13 residues long. V was pared by 3 bases and J by 7 bases, with 12 bases between. CDR1 and CDR2 (germline): DFQATT, SNEGSKA (reference sequence). This CDR3 reads CSASSSSNGELFF. The CDR3 DNA sequence: TGCAGTGCTAGTAGTTCTTCGAACGGGGAGCTGTTTTTT.

In its sample, this clonotype was seen a few times. The V and J genes are TRBV29-1 and TRBJ2-2; D possibly corresponds to TRBD2 (5 bases). V lost 5 bases and J 7 bases, leaving 14 bases between the germline ends. This CDR3 region has 13 residues. The germline gives CDR1 SQVTM, CDR2 ANQGSEA. CDR3 DNA sequence: TGCAGCGTTCTATCGGGAACCAACGGGGAGCTGTTTTTT. Residues: CSVLSGTNGELFF.

CDR3 amino acids: CASSVVAGGPTDTQYF. For the CDR3, the DNA is TGTGCCAGCAGCGTAGTGGCGGGGGGGCCCACAGATACGCAGTATTTT. The chain employs TRBV9 and TRBJ2-3; 9 nucleotides match TRBD2. The V gene end was trimmed by 0 bases and the J gene end by 2 bases; junction bases not matched to a gene: 4. This CDR3 contains 16 residues. Germline-derived CDR1 and CDR2 are SGDLS and YYNGEE.

On this clonotype itself: Given a much more abundant clone one base away, this may be a read error. The chain links TRBV5-1 to TRBJ2-5, with unresolved D. CDR3 length: 12 residues. The ends were cut back, 4 bases at V and 0 bases at J, with 4 bases in the middle. Germline V gene sequence: CDR1 SGHRS, CDR2 YFSETQ. The CDR3 coding sequence is TGCGCCAGCAGCACAAACCAAGAGACCCAGTACTTC. Protein sequence: CASSTNQETQYF.

This clonotype appeared a few times. The chain is built from TRBV20-1 and TRBJ1-1; D may be TRBD1 (5 bases). The ends were cut back, 5 bases at V and 0 bases at J, with 10 bases in the middle. The CDR3 is made up of 13 amino acids. Germline CDR1 reads DFQATT; CDR2 reads SNEGSKA (reference sequence). The CDR3 region has the DNA TGCAGTGCTGTGGGGCCGATGAACACTGAAGCTTTCTTT. This translates into CSAVGPMNTEAFF.

This clonotype was counted only a few times. The chain joins TRBV12-3 or TRBV12-4 to TRBJ2-7, with a possible D match to TRBD2 (6 bases). This CDR3 has 14 residues. The ends were cut back, 6 bases at V and 7 bases at J, with 19 bases in the middle. CDR3: CASSPAGPLGEQYF. Here the CDR3 DNA reads TGTGCCAGCAGCCCGGCGGGACCACTGGGGGAGCAGTACTTC.

The chain joins TRBV30 to TRBJ1-1; 8 nucleotides match TRBD1. Germline CDR1 is GTSNPN and CDR2 is SVGIG (reference sequence). CDR3 size: 13 residues. J lost 4 bases, V lost 2 bases, and 3 bases had no gene match. DNA for the CDR3: TGTGCCTGGAGTCCCAGGGGGCCCACTGAAGCTTTCTTT. It is translated as CAWSPRGPTEAFF.

The rearrangement joins TRBV19 to TRBJ1-5; weak D call: TRBD1 (5 bases). From germline, CDR1 is LNHDA and CDR2 SQIVND (reference sequence). V was pared by 7 bases and J by 4 bases, with 11 bases between. The CDR3 runs 13 residues. The CDR3 loop reads CASKNWGNQPQHF. The CDR3 bases are TGTGCCAGTAAGAATTGGGGGAATCAGCCCCAGCATTTT.

V gene TRBV29-1 combines with J gene TRBJ1-1; D gene ambiguous. The V and J ends lost 6 bases and 0 bases respectively, with 8 bases between them. The CDR3 covers 12 residues. Germline V gene data show CDR1 as SQVTM and CDR2 as ANQGSEA. The DNA of the CDR3 is TGCAGCGTGGATGATATGAACACTGAAGCTTTCTTT. The encoded protein is CSVDDMNTEAFF.

This clonotype was recorded at least ten times. The rearrangement links TRBV5-1 to TRBJ2-1, with 10 positions matching TRBD1. Trimming cost V 3 bases and J 6 bases; bases outside gene matches: 12. This CDR3 contains 17 residues. CDR1 is SGHRS and CDR2 is YFSETQ in the germline V gene. The CDR3 DNA sequence: TGCGCCAGCAGCTCCGGGACAGGGGCATCGAGGGTCAATGAGCAGTTCTTC. Amino acid sequence: CASSSGTGASRVNEQFF.

The CDR3 nucleotides read TGCAGTCCAAAGACTAGCGGGAGAAACGAGCAGTACTTC. Translating gives CSPKTSGRNEQYF. The chain has TRBV20-1 and TRBJ2-7, with TRBD2 matching 12 bases. V was pared by 8 bases and J by 5 bases, with 7 bases of the junction left unmatched. The CDR3 runs 13 residues. Germline V gene sequence: CDR1 DFQATT, CDR2 SNEGSKA (reference sequence).

In this sample, this clonotype turned up many times. The chain recombines TRBV6-1 with TRBJ2-3; D unresolved. The CDR3 is made up of 12 amino acids. Trimming took off 6 bases at V and 0 bases at J, with 4 bases between the two ends. Per germline, CDR1 MNHNS and CDR2 SASEGT. The CDR3 region is CASRQSTDTQYF. CDR3 DNA: TGTGCCAGCAGACAGAGCACAGATACGCAGTATTTT.